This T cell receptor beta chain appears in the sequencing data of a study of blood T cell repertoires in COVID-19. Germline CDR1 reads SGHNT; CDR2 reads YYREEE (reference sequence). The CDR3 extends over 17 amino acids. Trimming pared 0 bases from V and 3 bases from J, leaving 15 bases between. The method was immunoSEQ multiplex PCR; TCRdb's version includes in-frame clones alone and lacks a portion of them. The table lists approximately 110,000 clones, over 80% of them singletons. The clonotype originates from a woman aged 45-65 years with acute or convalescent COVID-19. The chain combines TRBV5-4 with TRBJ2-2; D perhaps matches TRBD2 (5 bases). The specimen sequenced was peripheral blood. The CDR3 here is CASSLDTLAQHTGELFF. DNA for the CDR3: TGTGCCAGCAGCTTGGACACCCTAGCTCAACACACCGGGGAGCTGTTTTTT. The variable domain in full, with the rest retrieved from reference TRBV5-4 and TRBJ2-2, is ETGVTQSPTHLIKTRGQQVTLRCSSQSGHNTVSWYQQALGQGPQFIFQYYREEENGRGNFPPRFSGLQFPNYSSELNVNALELDDSALYLCASSLDTLAQHTGELFFGEGSRLTVL.